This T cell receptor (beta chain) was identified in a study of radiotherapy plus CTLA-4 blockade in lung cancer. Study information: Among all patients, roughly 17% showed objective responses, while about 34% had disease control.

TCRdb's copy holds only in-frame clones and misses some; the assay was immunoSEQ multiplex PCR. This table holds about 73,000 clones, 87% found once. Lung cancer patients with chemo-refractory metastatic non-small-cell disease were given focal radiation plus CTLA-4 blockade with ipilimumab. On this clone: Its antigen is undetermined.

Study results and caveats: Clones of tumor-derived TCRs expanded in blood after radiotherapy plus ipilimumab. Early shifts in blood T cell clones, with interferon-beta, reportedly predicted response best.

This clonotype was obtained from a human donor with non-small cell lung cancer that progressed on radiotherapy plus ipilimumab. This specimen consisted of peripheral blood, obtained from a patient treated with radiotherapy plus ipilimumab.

The CDR3 region is CSVEKRLARQETQYF. CDR3 DNA sequence: TGCAGCGTCGAAAAAAGACTAGCGAGGCAAGAGACCCAGTACTTC. This chain connects TRBV29-1 to TRBJ2-5, with 8 bases lining up with TRBD2. CDR3 length: 15 residues. Germline assignment: CDR1 SQVTM and CDR2 ANQGSEA. Losses at the gene ends were 6 bases for V and 2 bases for J; bases not matched to a gene: 11.